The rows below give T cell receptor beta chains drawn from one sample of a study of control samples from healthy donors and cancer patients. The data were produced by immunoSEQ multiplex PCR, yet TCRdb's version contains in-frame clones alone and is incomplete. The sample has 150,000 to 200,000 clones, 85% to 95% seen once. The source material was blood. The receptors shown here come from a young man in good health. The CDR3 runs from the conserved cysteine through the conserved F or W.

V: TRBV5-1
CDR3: CASSGITGGPNEQFF

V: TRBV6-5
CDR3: CASRAGETEAFF

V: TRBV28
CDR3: CASSTQDPYGYTF

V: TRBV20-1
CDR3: CSVRGSYGYTF

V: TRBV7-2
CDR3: CASSSSGTSHEQYF

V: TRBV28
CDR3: CATPGPTNYGYTF

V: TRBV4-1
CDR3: CASSQDHRGTGEQYF

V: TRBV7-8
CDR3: CASSLAGGVSSTYEQYF

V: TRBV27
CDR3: CASSHITGENQPQHF

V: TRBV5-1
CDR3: CASSREGSRGTEAFF

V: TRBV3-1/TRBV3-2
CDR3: CASSQWAGEGEQYF

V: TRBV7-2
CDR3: CASSSRGVHSPLHF

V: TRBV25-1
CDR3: CATADGGSGQPQHF

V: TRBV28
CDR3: CASSLPFVKATHHEQYF

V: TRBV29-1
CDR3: CSVVSSGNTIYF

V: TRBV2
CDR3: CASSGQGYYGYTF

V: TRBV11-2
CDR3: CASSSLTRRYEQYF

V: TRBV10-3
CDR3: CAIGESYSYEQYF

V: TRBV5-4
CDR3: CAGSLGGSRTGELFF

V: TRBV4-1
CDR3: CASSQDPLGPYNEQFF

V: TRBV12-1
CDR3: CASSFLGPRGPGPQHF

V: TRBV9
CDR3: CASSVTQTDSPLHF

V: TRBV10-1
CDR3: CASRRRRGAEGSGNTIYF

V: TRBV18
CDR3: CASSPVLGEQYF

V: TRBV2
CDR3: CASSVWTPRAGYTF

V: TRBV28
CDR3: CASSTGDIANTEAFF

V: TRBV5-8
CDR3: CASSLSSIEQYF

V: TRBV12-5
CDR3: CASGRTSGGGGDTQYF

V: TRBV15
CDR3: CATSRDKGYNQPQHF

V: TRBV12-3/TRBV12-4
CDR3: CASTMWRNTEAFF

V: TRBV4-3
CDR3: CASSQAQGLGEKLFF

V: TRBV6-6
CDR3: CASSQGFQPQHF

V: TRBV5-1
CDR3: CASSHDRGSYEQYF

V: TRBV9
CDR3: CASSVATGVTEAFF

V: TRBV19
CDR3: CASSDDRANTEAFF

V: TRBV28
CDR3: CASSPPRGTNQPQHF

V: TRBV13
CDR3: CASSLSASETQYF

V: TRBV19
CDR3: CASSSPQGMGEKLFF

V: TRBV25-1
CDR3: CASSVPGHNYGYTF

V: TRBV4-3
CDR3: CASSQDLIRLGNTGELFF

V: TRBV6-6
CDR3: CASRAAGNTEAFF

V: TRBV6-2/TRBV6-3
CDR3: CASSQRDNSYEQYF

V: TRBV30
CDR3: CAWSPGNRGGYGYTF

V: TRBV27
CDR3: CATLAGGSTGELFF

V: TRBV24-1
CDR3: CATSDWDGYEQYF

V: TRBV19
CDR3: CASNTPGQNNQPQHF

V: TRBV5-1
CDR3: CASSLAFGLMNTEAFF

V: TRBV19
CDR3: CASSRTEPSPLHF

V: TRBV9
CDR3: CASSIGTDPNNSPLHF

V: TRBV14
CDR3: CASSQEPRPNEKLFF

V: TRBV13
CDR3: CASSRWGLGSYEQYF

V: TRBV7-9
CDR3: CASSSRTVQETQYF

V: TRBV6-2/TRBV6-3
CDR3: CASSYAGRGLLRNTEAFF

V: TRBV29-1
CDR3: CSVDRHRDGNQPQHF

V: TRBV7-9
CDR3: CASSLVTSKNIQYF

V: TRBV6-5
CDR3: CASSSWTGANSPLHF

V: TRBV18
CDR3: CASSPPSILNYGYTF

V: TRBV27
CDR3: CASSFRKGGGQPNNSPLHF